This T cell receptor (beta chain) was observed in a study of T cell repertoires in cytomegalovirus infection. Study overall: Public TCR beta signatures provided an indication of both CMV infection and a matching HLA type.

The germline gives CDR1 SQVTM, CDR2 ANQGSEA. Trimming removed 6 bases from V and 2 bases from J; junction bases left unmatched: 2. CDR3 length: 14 residues. MiXCR was run by TCRdb on the reads, yielding one entry per CDR3 protein. The table records hundreds of thousands of distinct CDR3 sequences, around 24% of them present only once. The material sequenced was CD8+ T cells from PBMCs. The V call is TRBV29-1, the J call TRBJ2-6, with TRBD1 matching 9 bases. The receptor comes from a human donor in good health (CMV status not recorded). Some clones in this sample may be carry-over from other donors' samples. The CDR3 reads CSVRDRAGANVLTF. CDR3 coding DNA: TGCAGCGTCCGGGACAGGGCTGGGGCCAACGTCCTGACTTTC.